This TCR beta chain was sequenced for a study of OX40 agonist ivuxolimab in advanced cancers. Study background: People in dose escalation had one of these cancers: hepatocellular carcinoma, melanoma, renal cell or head and neck cancer. Study-wide results and limits: Among patients with partial responses at 0.1-3.0 mg/kg, clonal expansion was among the lowest. There was clonal expansion of CD4+ and CD8+ blood T cells by week 6 at 0.1 to 3.0 mg/kg.

Measured with immunoSEQ multiplex PCR; TCRdb has only the in-frame clones, and not every one. Of approximately 68,000 clones in the sample, roughly 86% were seen once. The CDR3 contains 17 residues. Looked up from germline, CDR1 is ENHRY and CDR2 is SYGVKD. V trimming: 5 bases; J trimming: 4 bases; junction bases outside the gene matches: 14. Systemic immunosuppression or a history of autoimmune disease excluded patients. Details on this clone: The antigen is unknown.

V and J are TRBV10-3 and TRBJ1-1, with 9 bases fitting TRBD1. Sequenced here: CD4+ or CD8+ T cells sorted from blood, sampled in a trial of the OX40 agonist ivuxolimab. The TCR was taken from an adult with an advanced solid tumor such as melanoma, head and neck, liver or kidney cancer. The CDR3 loop is CAISPKAGTGSSTEAFF. The CDR3 bases are TGTGCCATCAGTCCAAAAGCAGGGACAGGGAGTAGCACTGAAGCTTTCTTT.